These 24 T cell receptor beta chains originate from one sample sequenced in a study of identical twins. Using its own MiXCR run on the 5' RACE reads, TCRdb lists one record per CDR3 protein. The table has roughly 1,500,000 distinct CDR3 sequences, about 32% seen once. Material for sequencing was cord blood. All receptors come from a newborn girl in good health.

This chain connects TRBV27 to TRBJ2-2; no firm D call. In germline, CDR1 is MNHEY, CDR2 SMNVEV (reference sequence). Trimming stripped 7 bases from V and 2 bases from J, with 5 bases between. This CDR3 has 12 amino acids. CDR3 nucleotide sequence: TGTGCCAGCATGAGAAACACCGGGGAGCTGTTTTTT. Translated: CASMRNTGELFF.

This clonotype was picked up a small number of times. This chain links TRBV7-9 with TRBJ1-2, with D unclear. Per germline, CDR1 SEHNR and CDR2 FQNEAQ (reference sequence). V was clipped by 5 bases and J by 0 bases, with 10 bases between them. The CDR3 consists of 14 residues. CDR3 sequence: CASSPVAANYGYTF. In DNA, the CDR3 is TGTGCCAGCAGCCCCGTGGCAGCTAACTATGGCTACACCTTC.

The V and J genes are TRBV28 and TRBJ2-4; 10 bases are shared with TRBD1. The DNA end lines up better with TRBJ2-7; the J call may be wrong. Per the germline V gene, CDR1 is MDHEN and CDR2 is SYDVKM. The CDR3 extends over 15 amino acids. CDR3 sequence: CASSTPGQGMSEQYF. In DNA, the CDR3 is TGTGCCAGCAGTACCCCGGGACAGGGGATGAGCGAGCAGTACTTC.

The CDR3 DNA is TGTGCCAGCAGTTGGGGGGACAGGCACAATGAGCAGTTCTTC. Translating gives CASSWGDRHNEQFF. The chain uses TRBV27 and TRBJ2-1; 8 bases are a match to TRBD1. The V gene end was trimmed by 4 bases and the J gene end by 5 bases; junction bases not matched to a gene: 4. This CDR3 comprises 14 residues. Germline assignment: CDR1 MNHEY and CDR2 SMNVEV (reference sequence).

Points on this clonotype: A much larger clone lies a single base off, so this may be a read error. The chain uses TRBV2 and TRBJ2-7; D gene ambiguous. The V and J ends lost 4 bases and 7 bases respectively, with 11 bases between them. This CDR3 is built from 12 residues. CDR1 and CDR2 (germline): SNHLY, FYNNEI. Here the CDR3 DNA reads TGTGCCAGCAGTGTGTCTTACAATGAGCAGTACTTC. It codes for CASSVSYNEQYF.

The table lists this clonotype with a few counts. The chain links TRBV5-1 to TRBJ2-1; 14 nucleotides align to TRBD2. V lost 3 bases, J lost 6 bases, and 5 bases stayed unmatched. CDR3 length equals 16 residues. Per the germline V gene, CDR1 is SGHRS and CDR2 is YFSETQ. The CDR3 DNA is TGCGCCAGCAGCTCCAGACTAGCGGGGGGGAGCAATGAGCAGTTCTTC. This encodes CASSSRLAGGSNEQFF.

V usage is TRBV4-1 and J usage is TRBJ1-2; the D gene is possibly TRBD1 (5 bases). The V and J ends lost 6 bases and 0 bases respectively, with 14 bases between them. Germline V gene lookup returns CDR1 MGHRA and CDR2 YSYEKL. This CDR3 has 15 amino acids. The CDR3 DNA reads TGCGCCAGCAGTCCTGACAGCAAAGCTAACTATGGCTACACCTTC. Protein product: CASSPDSKANYGYTF.

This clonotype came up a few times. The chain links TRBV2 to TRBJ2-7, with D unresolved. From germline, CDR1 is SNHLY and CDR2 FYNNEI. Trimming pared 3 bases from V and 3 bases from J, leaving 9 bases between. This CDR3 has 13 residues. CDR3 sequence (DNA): TGTGCCAGCAGTGATTCTGGGTTCTACGAGCAGTACTTC. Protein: CASSDSGFYEQYF.

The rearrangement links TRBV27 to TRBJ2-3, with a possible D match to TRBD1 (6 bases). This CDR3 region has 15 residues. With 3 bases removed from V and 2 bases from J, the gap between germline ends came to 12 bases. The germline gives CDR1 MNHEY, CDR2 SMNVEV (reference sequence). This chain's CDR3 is CASSFQQGLTDTQYF. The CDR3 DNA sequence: TGTGCCAGCAGTTTTCAGCAGGGGCTCACAGATACGCAGTATTTT.

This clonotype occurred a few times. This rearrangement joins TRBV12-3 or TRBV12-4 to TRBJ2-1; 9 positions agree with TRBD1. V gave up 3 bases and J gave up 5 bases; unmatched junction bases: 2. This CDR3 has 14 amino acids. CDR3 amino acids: CASSFGDRDNEQFF. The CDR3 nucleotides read TGTGCCAGCAGTTTCGGGGACAGGGACAATGAGCAGTTCTTC.

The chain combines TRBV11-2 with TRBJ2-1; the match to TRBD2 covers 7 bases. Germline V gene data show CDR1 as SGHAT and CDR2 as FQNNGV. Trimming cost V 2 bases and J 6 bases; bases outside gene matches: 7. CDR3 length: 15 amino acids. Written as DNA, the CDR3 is TGTGCCAGCAGCTTATTCGCGGGAGACCCCAATGAGCAGTTCTTC. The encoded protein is CASSLFAGDPNEQFF.

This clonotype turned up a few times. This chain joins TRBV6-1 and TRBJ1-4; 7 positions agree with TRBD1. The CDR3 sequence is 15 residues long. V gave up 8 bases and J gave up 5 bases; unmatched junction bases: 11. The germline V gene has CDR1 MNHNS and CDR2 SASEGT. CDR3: CASRQGGASNEKLFF. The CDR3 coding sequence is TGTGCCAGCCGTCAGGGGGGGGCATCGAATGAAAAACTGTTTTTT.

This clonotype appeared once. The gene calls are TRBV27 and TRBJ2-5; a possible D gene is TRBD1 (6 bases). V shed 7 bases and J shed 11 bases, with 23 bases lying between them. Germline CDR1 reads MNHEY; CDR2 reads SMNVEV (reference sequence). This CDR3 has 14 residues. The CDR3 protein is CASTSGAGVNGQYF. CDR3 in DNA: TGTGCCAGCACCTCTGGGGCAGGGGTCAATGGGCAGTACTTC.

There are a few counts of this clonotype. The CDR3 loop reads CAISEGGRSGANVLTF. The CDR3 DNA follows: TGTGCCATCAGTGAGGGGGGCCGCTCTGGGGCCAACGTCCTGACTTTC. This chain joins TRBV10-3 and TRBJ2-6; D perhaps matches TRBD1 (6 bases). Germline CDR1 is ENHRY and CDR2 is SYGVKD. The CDR3 has 16 amino acids. V lost 2 bases, J lost 0 bases, and 8 bases lay in between.

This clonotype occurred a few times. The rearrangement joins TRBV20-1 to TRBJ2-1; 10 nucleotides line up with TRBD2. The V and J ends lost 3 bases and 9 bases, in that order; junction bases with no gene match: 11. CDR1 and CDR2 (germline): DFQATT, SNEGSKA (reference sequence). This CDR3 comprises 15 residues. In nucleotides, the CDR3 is TGCAGTGCTAGCGAGCGGGAGGGCCCTCAGGGTGAGCAGTTCTTC. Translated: CSASEREGPQGEQFF.

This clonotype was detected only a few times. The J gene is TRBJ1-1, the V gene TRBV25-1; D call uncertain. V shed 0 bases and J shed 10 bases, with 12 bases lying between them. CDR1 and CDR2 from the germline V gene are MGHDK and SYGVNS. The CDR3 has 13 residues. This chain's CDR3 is CASSEYGKSGAFF. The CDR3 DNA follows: TGTGCCAGCAGTGAATATGGAAAATCAGGAGCTTTCTTT.

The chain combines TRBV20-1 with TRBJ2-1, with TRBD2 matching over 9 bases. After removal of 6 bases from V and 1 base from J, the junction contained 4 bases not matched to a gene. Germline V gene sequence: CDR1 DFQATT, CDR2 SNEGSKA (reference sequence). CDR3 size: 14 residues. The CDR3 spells CSAAGGPSYNEQFF. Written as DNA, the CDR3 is TGCAGTGCGGCGGGGGGGCCGTCCTACAATGAGCAGTTCTTC.

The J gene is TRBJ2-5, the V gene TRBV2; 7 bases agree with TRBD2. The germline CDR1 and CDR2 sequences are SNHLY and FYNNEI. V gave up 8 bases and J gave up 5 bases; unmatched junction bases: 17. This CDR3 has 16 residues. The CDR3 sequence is CASSRRRLTSQETQYF. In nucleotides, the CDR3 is TGTGCCAGCTCCCGACGTAGACTGACTAGCCAGGAGACCCAGTACTTC.

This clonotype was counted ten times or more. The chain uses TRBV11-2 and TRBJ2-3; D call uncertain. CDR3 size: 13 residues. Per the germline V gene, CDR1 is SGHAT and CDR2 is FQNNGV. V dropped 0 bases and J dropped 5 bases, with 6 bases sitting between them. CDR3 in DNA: TGTGCCAGCAGCTTAGATCGCCGAGATACGCAGTATTTT. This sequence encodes CASSLDRRDTQYF.

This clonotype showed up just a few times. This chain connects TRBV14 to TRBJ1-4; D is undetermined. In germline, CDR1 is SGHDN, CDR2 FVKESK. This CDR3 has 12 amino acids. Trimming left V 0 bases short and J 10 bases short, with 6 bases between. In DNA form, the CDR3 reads TGTGCCAGCAGCCAAGATCTTGCAAAACTGTTTTTT. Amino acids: CASSQDLAKLFF.

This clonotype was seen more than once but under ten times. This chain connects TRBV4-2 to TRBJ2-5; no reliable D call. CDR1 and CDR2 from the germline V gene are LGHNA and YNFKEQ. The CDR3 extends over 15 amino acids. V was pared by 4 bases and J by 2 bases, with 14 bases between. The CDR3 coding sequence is TGTGCCAGCAGCCCCCGGGCCCTTGTTCAAGAGACCCAGTACTTC. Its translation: CASSPRALVQETQYF.

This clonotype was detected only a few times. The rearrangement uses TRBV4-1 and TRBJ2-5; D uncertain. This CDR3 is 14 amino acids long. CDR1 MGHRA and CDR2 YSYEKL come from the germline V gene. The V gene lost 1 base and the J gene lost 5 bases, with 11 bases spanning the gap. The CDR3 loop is CASSQGEGLETQYF. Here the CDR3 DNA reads TGCGCCAGCAGCCAAGGTGAAGGGCTGGAGACCCAGTACTTC.

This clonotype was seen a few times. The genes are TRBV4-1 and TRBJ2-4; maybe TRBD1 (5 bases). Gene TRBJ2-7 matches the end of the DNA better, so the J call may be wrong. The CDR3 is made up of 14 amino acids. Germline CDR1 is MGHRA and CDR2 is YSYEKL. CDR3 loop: CASSHLLRGYEQYF. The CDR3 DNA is TGCGCCAGCAGCCACCTCTTAAGGGGATACGAGCAGTACTTC.

As DNA, the CDR3 is TGTGCCAGCAGCCAATCGGGACTAGCGGGAATCCGGGGCGAGCAGTACTTC. As protein: CASSQSGLAGIRGEQYF. The gene calls are TRBV3-1 and TRBJ2-7, with 13 nucleotides matching TRBD2. Trimming cost V 2 bases and J 6 bases; bases outside gene matches: 10. Germline V gene lookup returns CDR1 LGHDT and CDR2 YNNKEL (reference sequence). CDR3 length: 17 residues.